The 15 T cell receptor beta chains presented below share a single source sample, sequenced in a study of identical twins (dated by TCRdb to the mid-2010s). The library was built by means of 5' RACE. The sample was run on an Illumina HiSeq 2000. TCRdb's own reprocessing of the public reads used fastp at Q25 and MiXCR and kept productive beta chains. Rows matching on CDR3 protein sequence are summarized as one entry with the most common DNA and genes. The sample table lists roughly 470,000 distinct CDR3 sequences, roughly an eighth of them with a count of one. Clones ranked in the top ten supply 0.95% to 1% of the sample. These data were also filed under a second study, of yellow fever vaccine responses in identical twins.

The sequencing input was CD4+ T cells sorted from blood. The receptors come from a woman in her late teens or twenties in good health.

This clonotype appeared a single time. J is TRBJ2-3 and V is TRBV5-1, with 9 bases fitting TRBD2. Germline CDR1 SGHRS, CDR2 YFSETQ. This CDR3 is 20 amino acids long. V shed 4 bases and J 3 bases; nucleotides not matched to a gene: 21. CDR3 in amino acids: CASSLLVWRGGGFRTDTQYF. The DNA of the CDR3 is TGCGCCAGCAGCCTCCTTGTGTGGCGGGGGGGAGGTTTTAGGACAGATACGCAGTATTTT.

The J gene is TRBJ2-2, the V gene TRBV7-8; D is possibly TRBD1 or TRBD2 (5 bases each). The V gene's germline CDR1 is SGHVS and CDR2 FQNEAQ. CDR3 size: 13 residues. The chain's CDR3 is CADGTPNTGELFF. CDR3 coding DNA: TGTGCTGACGGGACGCCGAACACCGGGGAGCTGTTTTTT.

This clonotype has a count of ten or more. The chain uses TRBV12-3 or TRBV12-4 and TRBJ2-6; D possibly corresponds to TRBD1 (6 bases). The germline V and J ends were trimmed by 2 bases and 0 bases, with 20 bases remaining between them. There are 20 residues in the CDR3. The CDR3 loop reads CASSLKGSGHLLSGANVLTF. The CDR3 DNA follows: TGTGCCAGCAGTTTAAAGGGATCGGGACACCTCCTCTCTGGGGCCAACGTCCTGACTTTC.

This clonotype was picked up a small number of times. The chain uses TRBV20-1 and TRBJ2-1, with a weak D call TRBD2 (6 bases). With 0 bases removed from V and 0 bases from J, the gap between germline ends came to 15 bases. The CDR3 runs 17 residues. CDR1 is DFQATT and CDR2 is SNEGSKA in the germline V gene (reference sequence). CDR3 in amino acids: CSARDLRAGSSYNEQFF. In DNA, the CDR3 is TGCAGTGCTAGAGATCTGAGGGCGGGGTCCTCCTACAATGAGCAGTTCTTC.

This chain uses TRBV10-3 with TRBJ2-5; D might be TRBD2 (5 bases). Germline V gene sequence: CDR1 ENHRY, CDR2 SYGVKD. Trimming removed 4 bases at V and 2 bases at J, with 11 bases between. The CDR3 contains 14 residues. For the CDR3, the DNA is TGTGCCATCAGTGCCGTACTAGGACAAGAGACCCAGTACTTC. Translation gives CAISAVLGQETQYF.

This chain connects TRBV3-1 to TRBJ2-7; perhaps TRBD1 as D (6 bases). CDR3 size: 14 residues. Between the trimmed V and J ends, which lost 1 base and 9 bases, there was a span of 16 bases. Germline V gives CDR1 LGHDT, CDR2 YNNKEL (reference sequence). CDR3 amino acids: CASSQVGTLSGQYF. For the CDR3, the DNA is TGTGCCAGCAGCCAAGTTGGGACACTCTCGGGGCAGTACTTC.

This clonotype has at least ten counts. J is TRBJ2-1 and V is TRBV5-1; 8 nucleotides match TRBD1. Germline V lookup: CDR1 SGHRS, CDR2 YFSETQ. Germline trimming cut 0 bases from V and 4 bases from J; bases unmatched to any gene: 0. CDR3 length: 14 residues. The CDR3: CASSLDRGYNEQFF. CDR3 sequence (DNA): TGCGCCAGCAGCTTGGACAGGGGGTACAATGAGCAGTTCTTC.

This clonotype was found many times. The chain joins TRBV20-1 to TRBJ2-7; a weak D match, TRBD2 (7 bases). This CDR3 contains 12 residues. Trimming removed 4 bases at V and 7 bases at J, with 14 bases between. Germline V lookup: CDR1 DFQATT, CDR2 SNEGSKA (reference sequence). CDR3: CSAMGGRKEQYF. For the CDR3, the DNA is TGCAGTGCTATGGGGGGGCGGAAAGAGCAGTACTTC.

This clonotype showed up just a few times. The chain has TRBV14 and TRBJ2-1; the D gene is possibly TRBD1 (6 bases). CDR3 size: 15 residues. V lost 1 base and J lost 6, with 13 bases in between. Germline-derived CDR1 and CDR2 are SGHDN and FVKESK. The CDR3 sequence is CASSQVPQGRNEQFF. The CDR3 DNA reads TGTGCCAGCAGCCAAGTACCACAGGGACGCAATGAGCAGTTCTTC. Based on the CDR3 plus reference TRBV14 and TRBJ2-1, the full variable domain is EAGVTQFPSHSVIEKGQTVTLRCDPISGHDNLYWYRRVMGKEIKFLLHFVKESKQDESGMPNNRFLAERTGGTYSTLKVQPAELEDSGVYFCASSQVPQGRNEQFFGPGTRLTVL.

This clonotype was observed a handful of times. This chain connects TRBV18 to TRBJ2-7; TRBD1 is a possible D gene (5 bases). Trimming took 2 bases from V and 0 from J, leaving 11 bases between them. Germline assignment: CDR1 KGHSH and CDR2 LQKENI. The CDR3 length is 15 residues. In DNA form, the CDR3 reads TGTGCCAGCTCACCAATCCGGACATACTCCTACGAGCAGTACTTC. It encodes CASSPIRTYSYEQYF.

A few counts support this clonotype. The V call is TRBV19, the J call TRBJ2-5, with 7 bases lining up with TRBD1. Germline CDR1 reads LNHDA; CDR2 reads SQIVND (reference sequence). The CDR3 spans 13 residues. The CDR3 region has the DNA TGTGCTACAGGACAGGCCCTCCAAGAGACCCAGTACTTC. Encoded protein: CATGQALQETQYF. The complete variable domain, with remaining parts taken from reference TRBV19 and TRBJ2-5, reads DGGITQSPKYLFRKEGQNVTLSCEQNLNHDAMYWYRQDPGQGLRLIYYSQIVNDFQKGDIAEGYSVSREKKESFPLTVTSAQKNPTAFYLCATGQALQETQYFGPGTRLLVL.

This clonotype was counted a few times. The chain joins TRBV10-3 to TRBJ2-1; TRBD2 aligns across 8 bases. The germline CDR1 and CDR2 sequences are ENHRY and SYGVKD. V lost 3 bases to trimming and J lost 4 bases; unmatched junction nucleotides: 8. CDR3 length: 16 amino acids. The CDR3 DNA follows: TGTGCCATCAGTGACGGTGCTCGGGGGGGGTACAATGAGCAGTTCTTC. Residues: CAISDGARGGYNEQFF.

The chain links TRBV27 to TRBJ2-3; 9 nucleotides agree with TRBD2. This CDR3 has 16 residues. CDR1 MNHEY and CDR2 SMNVEV come from the germline V gene (reference sequence). V was clipped by 3 bases and J by 0 bases; unmatched bases: 4. The CDR3 here is CASSFSGGSSTDTQYF. In nucleotides, the CDR3 is TGTGCCAGCAGTTTTAGCGGGGGATCTAGCACAGATACGCAGTATTTT.

This clonotype has more than one count but fewer than ten. V gene TRBV7-9 combines with J gene TRBJ2-3; D may be TRBD1 (6 bases). The germline V gene has CDR1 SEHNR and CDR2 FQNEAQ (reference sequence). V was cut by 5 bases and J by 0 bases, with 15 bases left in between. The CDR3 runs to 16 residues. The CDR3 sequence: CASSRRRDKSTDTQYF. The CDR3 region has the DNA TGTGCCAGCAGCCGTAGACGGGACAAAAGCACAGATACGCAGTATTTT.

The chain uses TRBV10-3 and TRBJ2-2; D remains unclear. Trimming stripped 0 bases from V and 1 base from J, with 6 bases between. The CDR3 has 15 amino acids. Germline-derived CDR1 and CDR2 are ENHRY and SYGVKD. Here the CDR3 reads CAISESRLNTGELFF. CDR3 in DNA: TGTGCCATCAGTGAGTCGAGATTGAACACCGGGGAGCTGTTTTTT.